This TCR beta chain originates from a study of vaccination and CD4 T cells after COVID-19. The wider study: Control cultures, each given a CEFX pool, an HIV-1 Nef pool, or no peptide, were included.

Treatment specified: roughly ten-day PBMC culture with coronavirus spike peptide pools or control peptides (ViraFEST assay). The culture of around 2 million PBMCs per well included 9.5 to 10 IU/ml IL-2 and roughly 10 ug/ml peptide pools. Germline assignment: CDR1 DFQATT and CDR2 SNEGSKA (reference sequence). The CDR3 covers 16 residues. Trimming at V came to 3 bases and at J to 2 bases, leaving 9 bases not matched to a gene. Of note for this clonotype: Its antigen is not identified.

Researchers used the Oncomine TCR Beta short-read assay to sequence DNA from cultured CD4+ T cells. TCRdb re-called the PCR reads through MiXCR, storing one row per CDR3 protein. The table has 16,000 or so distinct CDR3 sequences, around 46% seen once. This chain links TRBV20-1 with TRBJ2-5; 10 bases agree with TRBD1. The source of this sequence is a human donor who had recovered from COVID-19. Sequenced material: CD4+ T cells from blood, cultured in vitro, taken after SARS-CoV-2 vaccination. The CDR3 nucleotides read TGCAGTGCTAGGGATTGGACAGGGGGTCGACAAGAGACCCAGTACTTC. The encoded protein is CSARDWTGGRQETQYF.